Sequencing of this TCR beta chain was carried out in a study of breast tumors, draining lymph nodes, adjacent tissues. The CDR3 covers 15 residues. The germline CDR1 and CDR2 sequences are MDHEN and SYDVKM. Trimming removed 4 bases from V and 7 bases from J, with 20 bases in between. One entry per CDR3 protein results from TCRdb running MiXCR on the multiplex PCR reads. The sample lists some 230,000 distinct CDR3 sequences; 30% to 35% were seen once. Breast cancer patients provided tissue from their axillary draining lymph nodes. The chain carries TRBV28 and TRBJ2-7; D uncertain. The sequenced sample was axillary lymph node tissue. This sequence was found in a female donor with breast cancer. Some clones in this sample may be carry-over from other donors' samples. CDR3 amino acids: CASSSRLRPYEEQYF. In DNA form, the CDR3 reads TGTGCCAGCAGTTCCCGACTGAGGCCCTACGAAGAGCAGTACTTC.